A single sample is the source of the 12 T cell receptor beta chains below, sequenced in a study of molecular identifiers for immune sequencing clone quantification. TCRdb called the PCR reads again in MiXCR, with one record for every CDR3 protein. The sample lists over 550,000 distinct CDR3 sequences, around 25% seen once, with 0.7% to 0.95% in the top ten. Specimen: naive CD8+ T cells from blood, with Jurkat cell RNA spiked in. Stated subset: FACS-sorted CD8+CD4-CCR7+CD45RA+ naive T cells. Receptors were obtained from a human donor in good health. Some libraries in this study had Jurkat cell RNA spiked in.

The genes are TRBV28 and TRBJ2-3, with TRBD2 matching over 13 bases. The CDR3 sequence is 17 residues long. Germline V gives CDR1 MDHEN, CDR2 SYDVKM. V gave up 11 bases and J gave up 2 bases; unmatched junction bases: 13. CDR3 in amino acids: CASTVTTSGRVTDTQYF. In nucleotides, the CDR3 is TGTGCCTCCACCGTGACCACTAGCGGGAGGGTCACAGATACGCAGTATTTT.

This clonotype occurred once. A read error may be the cause here, since a much bigger clone is one base away. This rearrangement joins TRBV4-3 to TRBJ2-6, with TRBD2 matching over 10 bases. CDR1 and CDR2 from the germline V gene are LGHNA and YSLEER. This CDR3 is 18 amino acids long. In DNA form, the CDR3 reads TGCGCCAGCAGCCAAGAGTCTAGCGGGAGTTATGGGGCCAACGCCCTGACTTTC. Translation: CASSQESSGSYGANALTF.

At least ten counts were recorded for this clonotype. The chain links TRBV19 to TRBJ2-6; D uncertain. V was cut by 6 bases and J by 2 bases, with 5 bases left in between. In germline, CDR1 is LNHDA, CDR2 SQIVND (reference sequence). There are 13 residues in the CDR3. The CDR3 nucleotides are TGTGCCAGTAGCGGTGCTGGGGCCAACGTCCTGACTTTC. Residues: CASSGAGANVLTF.

The chain combines TRBV7-9 with TRBJ1-2, with TRBD1 as a possible D gene (5 bases). The CDR3 runs 15 residues. Looked up from germline, CDR1 is SEHNR and CDR2 is FQNEAQ (reference sequence). Trimming took 0 bases from V and 5 from J, leaving 13 bases between them. Written as DNA, the CDR3 is TGTGCCAGCAGCTTAGCCAGCCAGGGCTGGTATGGCTACACCTTC. Protein sequence: CASSLASQGWYGYTF. Combining the CDR3 with reference TRBV7-9 and TRBJ1-2 gives the whole variable domain DTGVSQNPRHKITKRGQNVTFRCDPISEHNRLYWYRQTLGQGPEFLTYFQNEAQLEKSRLLSDRFSAERPKGSFSTLEIQRTEQGDSAMYLCASSLASQGWYGYTFGSGTRLTVV.

This clonotype has ten or more counts. The genes are TRBV4-3 and TRBJ1-1; 8 nucleotides agree with TRBD1. The germline gives CDR1 LGHNA, CDR2 YSLEER. V lost 5 bases, J lost 5 bases, and 7 bases stayed unmatched. CDR3 length equals 14 residues. The CDR3 loop reads CASSAGQAGTEAFF. Written as DNA, the CDR3 is TGCGCCAGCAGCGCGGGACAGGCTGGTACTGAAGCTTTCTTT.

This clonotype was recorded a few times. A read error may explain this, as a much larger clone is one base away. The V and J genes are TRBV7-9 and TRBJ2-7; the D gene is possibly TRBD2 (5 bases). Germline V gives CDR1 SEHNR, CDR2 FQNEAQ (reference sequence). This CDR3 spans 14 amino acids. This chain's CDR3 is CASSLAGVRYERYF. For the CDR3, the DNA is TGTGCCAGCAGCTTAGCGGGAGTGCGGTACGAGCGGTACTTC.

In this sample, this clonotype turned up many times. The rearrangement uses TRBV29-1 and TRBJ2-7, with a possible D match to TRBD2 (5 bases). The germline V gene has CDR1 SQVTM and CDR2 ANQGSEA. The CDR3 has 12 amino acids. Trimming left V 2 bases short and J 1 base short, with 6 bases between. The CDR3 DNA follows: TGCAGCGTTGAACGGGGTTCCTACGAGCAGTACTTC. Translation gives CSVERGSYEQYF.

This clonotype has a count of ten or more. V is TRBV4-3 and J is TRBJ2-6, with TRBD2 identical over 8 bases. V shed 0 bases and J 0 bases; nucleotides not matched to a gene: 10. Germline lookup yields CDR1 LGHNA and CDR2 YSLEER. CDR3 length: 20 residues. The CDR3 is CASSQDPKERGSSGANVLTF. CDR3 in DNA: TGCGCCAGCAGCCAAGACCCTAAGGAGCGGGGGAGCTCTGGGGCCAACGTCCTGACTTTC.

Comment on this clonotype: A much larger clonotype is one base distant, so this may be a read error. The rearrangement links TRBV15 to TRBJ2-3; perhaps D is TRBD1 or TRBD2 (5 bases each). This CDR3 region has 15 residues. Germline V gene lookup returns CDR1 LNHNV and CDR2 YYDKDF (reference sequence). CDR3 amino acids: CATGRGVVGSDTQYF. The CDR3 DNA is TGTGCCACCGGCAGAGGGGTAGTAGGCTCAGATACGCAGTATTTT.

The rearrangement joins TRBV6-2 or TRBV6-3 to TRBJ2-5; D is perhaps TRBD1 (5 bases). The CDR3 has 13 residues. V shed 6 bases and J shed 7 bases, with 15 bases lying between them. CDR1 is MNHEY and CDR2 is SVGEGT in the germline V gene. The CDR3 here is CASRGPPGLTQYF. Here the CDR3 DNA reads TGTGCCAGCAGAGGCCCCCCAGGGTTGACCCAGTACTTC.

With respect to this clonotype: A read error may explain this, as a much larger clone is one base away. This sequence joins TRBV4-1 and TRBJ1-1, with TRBD1 matching 9 bases. The CDR3 is 17 residues long. From germline, CDR1 is MGHRA and CDR2 YSYEKL. For the CDR3, the DNA is TGCGCCCGCAGCCAAACGGGACAGGGCTCCATGAACACTGAAGCTTTCTTT. Protein product: CARSQTGQGSMNTEAFF.

This clonotype was found many times. V usage is TRBV18 and J usage is TRBJ1-1; no definite D call. Deletions cut 3 bases from V and 5 bases from J, with 4 bases between. The CDR3 totals 11 residues. The germline CDR1 and CDR2 sequences are KGHSH and LQKENI. CDR3 DNA: TGTGCCAGCTCACCGGAAACTGAAGCTTTCTTT. Translated: CASSPETEAFF.